The 2 T cell receptor beta chains in this list originate from one sample, sequenced in a study of blood T cell repertoires in COVID-19. The table came from immunoSEQ multiplex PCR; TCRdb's copy has only in-frame clones and leaves some out. Here the sample spans some 140,000 clones, roughly 83% being singletons. What was sequenced was peripheral blood. These receptors all come from a woman aged 70 to 79 with COVID-19, enrolled during active disease.

The J gene is TRBJ1-5, the V gene TRBV2, with 9 bases lining up with TRBD1. The J segment lost 2 bases and the V segment lost 5 bases, leaving 7 bases of the junction unmatched. The CDR3 has 16 residues. Germline V lookup: CDR1 SNHLY, CDR2 FYNNEI. The CDR3: CASSLNRDRGNQPQHF. As DNA, the CDR3 is TGTGCCAGCAGTCTGAATAGGGACAGGGGCAATCAGCCCCAGCATTTT.

The CDR3 DNA is TGTGCCAGCAGCCCGGGACTAGCGGTAGAGACCCAGTACTTC. Its translation is CASSPGLAVETQYF. The V call is TRBV7-9, the J call TRBJ2-5; 11 nucleotides agree with TRBD2. J was trimmed by 4 bases and V by 5 bases; bases with no gene match: 3. This CDR3 spans 14 amino acids. The germline CDR1 and CDR2 sequences are SEHNR and FQNEAQ (reference sequence).